A single sample is the source of the 9 T cell receptor beta chains below, sequenced in a study of radiotherapy plus CTLA-4 blockade in lung cancer. The table came from immunoSEQ multiplex PCR; TCRdb's copy has only in-frame clones and leaves some out. The sample yields 65,000 to 85,000 clones, 70% to 80% seen once. Source: peripheral blood, taken from a patient treated with radiotherapy plus ipilimumab. The origin of the receptors is a human donor with non-small cell lung cancer whose response to radiotherapy plus ipilimumab could not be evaluated.

The chain is built from TRBV9 and TRBJ1-4, with 7 bases identical to TRBD1. Germline trimming cut 2 bases from V and 6 bases from J; bases unmatched to any gene: 1. CDR1 and CDR2 (germline): SGDLS, YYNGEE. The CDR3 is 13 amino acids. The CDR3 coding sequence is TGTGCCAGCAGCGTGGGGACAGATGAAAAACTGTTTTTT. As protein: CASSVGTDEKLFF. The full variable domain, with the rest looked up from reference TRBV9 and TRBJ1-4, is DSGVTQTPKHLITATGQRVTLRCSPRSGDLSVYWYQQSLDQGLQFLIQYYNGEERAKGNILERFSAQQFPDLHSELNLSSLELGDSALYFCASSVGTDEKLFFGSGTQLSVL.

The J gene is TRBJ2-1, the V gene TRBV7-9; 8 nucleotides align to TRBD1. The ends lost 3 bases at V and 7 bases at J; junction bases unmatched: 17. This CDR3 contains 18 residues. Germline loops: CDR1 SEHNR, CDR2 FQNEAQ (reference sequence). The chain's CDR3 is CASSFPGTGLSTGNEQFF. In DNA, the CDR3 is TGTGCCAGCAGCTTTCCCGGGACAGGACTATCGACGGGAAATGAGCAGTTCTTC.

The genes are TRBV5-8 and TRBJ1-6; D perhaps matches TRBD1 (5 bases). Germline CDR1 reads SGHTS; CDR2 reads YDEGEE. This CDR3 has 15 residues. Trimming shortened V by 1 base and J by 4 bases, and 9 bases separated the two germline ends. The CDR3 loop reads CASSLYRIYNSPLHF. CDR3 sequence (DNA): TGTGCCAGCAGCTTGTACAGGATTTATAATTCACCCCTCCACTTT.

The V and J genes are TRBV5-1 and TRBJ2-5; 9 nucleotides match TRBD1. The better agreement between TRBJ2-7 and the DNA end casts doubt on the J call. Germline V CDR1 and CDR2: SGHRS, YFSETQ. The CDR3 is 17 residues long. The CDR3 DNA is TGCGCCAGCAGCTTACTGCTTCCGGGACAGGGTTCCTACGAGCAGTACTTC. Its translation: CASSLLLPGQGSYEQYF.

The J gene is TRBJ1-2, the V gene TRBV5-1; 7 bases line up with TRBD1. V shed 4 bases, J shed 7 bases, and the junction held 10 bases outside the gene matches. CDR3 length equals 14 residues. CDR1 and CDR2 (germline): SGHRS, YFSETQ. The CDR3 reads CASSGGTVSLGYTF. The CDR3 bases are TGCGCCAGCAGCGGTGGGACAGTCAGTCTTGGCTACACCTTC.

This clone was detected a few times. Within the sample, other DNA sequences also encode this same CDR3. The genes are TRBV28 and TRBJ1-5; unclear D gene. Trimming left V 8 bases short and J 0 bases short, with 8 bases between. Germline CDR1 reads MDHEN; CDR2 reads SYDVKM. This CDR3 has 13 residues. CDR3 sequence (DNA): TGTGCCAGCCTGAGGGATAGCAATCAGCCCCAGCATTTT. It translates to CASLRDSNQPQHF.

The chain employs TRBV11-3 and TRBJ1-1; D gene unclear. Trimming left V 4 bases short and J 0 bases short, with 9 bases between. Germline V gene sequence: CDR1 SGHNT, CDR2 YENEEA. This CDR3 has 14 residues. For the CDR3, the DNA is TGTGCCAGCAGCTCGAAGACTCTGAACACTGAAGCTTTCTTT. This codes for CASSSKTLNTEAFF. Complete variable domain (other parts from reference TRBV11-3 and TRBJ1-1): EAGVVQSPRYKIIEKKQPVAFWCNPISGHNTLYWYLQNLGQGPELLIRYENEEAVDDSQLPKDRFSAERLKGVDSTLKIQPAELGDSAVYLCASSSKTLNTEAFFGQGTRLTVV.

The chain combines TRBV9 with TRBJ1-1, with D perhaps TRBD1 (5 bases). This CDR3 has 18 amino acids. The germline V gene has CDR1 SGDLS and CDR2 YYNGEE. Trimming left V 0 bases short and J 1 base short, with 19 bases between. CDR3 sequence: CASSVAPAGNNGNTEAFF. The CDR3 bases are TGTGCCAGCAGCGTAGCCCCGGCAGGGAACAACGGGAACACTGAAGCTTTCTTT.

There are a few counts of this clone. The V call is TRBV5-4, the J call TRBJ2-7, with D possibly TRBD1 on 6 matching bases. The germline gives CDR1 SGHNT, CDR2 YYREEE (reference sequence). The CDR3 totals 13 residues. V was shortened by 2 bases and J by 3 bases, with 9 bases between the two germline ends. CDR3 amino acids: CASSFRGSYEQYF. Written as DNA, the CDR3 is TGTGCCAGCAGCTTTAGGGGGAGCTACGAGCAGTACTTC. The whole variable domain, remainder taken from reference TRBV5-4 and TRBJ2-7, is ETGVTQSPTHLIKTRGQQVTLRCSSQSGHNTVSWYQQALGQGPQFIFQYYREEENGRGNFPPRFSGLQFPNYSSELNVNALELDDSALYLCASSFRGSYEQYFGPGTRLTVT.